This T cell receptor (beta chain) is from a study of blood T cells in healthy people across ages. Study-wide findings and caveats: Unsorted PBMC material precluded a definitive naive versus antigen-experienced comparison. While age rose, TCR beta diversity per million T cells dropped in a roughly linear way.

On this clonotype itself: Its matching antigen is unknown.

The use of a sample-barcoded 5' primer and a J-beta primer mix characterized a second PCR of about 6 to 11 cycles. A single record per CDR3 protein comes from TCRdb applying MiXCR to the 5' RACE reads. The profile shows about 1.5 million distinct CDR3 sequences, less than 45% of them singletons. Trimming removed 6 bases at V and 2 bases at J, with 13 bases between. CDR3 length: 14 residues. The germline CDR1 and CDR2 sequences are SQVTM and ANQGSEA. The chain recombines TRBV29-1 with TRBJ2-2; a possible D gene is TRBD1 (6 bases). The origin of this receptor is a woman under 30 in good health. Sequencing was performed on blood. The CDR3 loop is CSVRTVVNTGELFF. CDR3 in DNA: TGCAGCGTGAGGACAGTTGTTAACACCGGGGAGCTGTTTTTT.